Shown below are 5 T cell receptor beta chains from a single sample sequenced in a study of blood T cell repertoires in COVID-19. Sequencing used immunoSEQ multiplex PCR; TCRdb keeps in-frame clones, though not all of them. The table includes 100,000 or so clones, roughly nine tenths detected once. Material for sequencing was peripheral blood. These receptors all come from a man between 45 and 60 years old with acute or convalescent COVID-19.

The chain has TRBV25-1 and TRBJ1-5; perhaps TRBD1 as D (6 bases). Deletions cut 2 bases from V and 1 base from J, with 12 bases between. Germline V gene lookup returns CDR1 MGHDK and CDR2 SYGVNS. The CDR3 spans 16 residues. CDR3 sequence reads: CASSEGGAVSNQPQHF. The CDR3 DNA reads TGTGCCAGCAGTGAAGGGGGCGCGGTGAGCAATCAGCCCCAGCATTTT.

The chain joins TRBV7-2 to TRBJ2-5; D gene unclear. The CDR3 is 17 residues long. CDR1 and CDR2 from the germline V gene are SGHTA and FQGNSA. Trimming removed 1 base from V and 2 bases from J, with 17 bases in between. CDR3 region: CASSLVTRRGAQETQYF. The CDR3 DNA follows: TGTGCCAGCAGCTTAGTTACGAGAAGAGGAGCTCAAGAGACCCAGTACTTC.

Concerning this clone: Additional DNA sequences in this sample encode the identical CDR3. The chain combines TRBV5-6 with TRBJ1-5; D unresolved. CDR1 is SGHDT and CDR2 is YYEEEE in the germline V gene. The V and J ends lost 0 bases and 3 bases respectively, with 7 bases between them. The CDR3 extends over 14 amino acids. The CDR3 nucleotides read TGTGCCAGCAGCTTGGGACGGGTCAATCAGCCCCAGCATTTT. It translates to CASSLGRVNQPQHF. Looking up the rest from reference TRBV5-6 and TRBJ1-5 gives the full variable domain: DAGVTQSPTHLIKTRGQQVTLRCSPKSGHDTVSWYQQALGQGPQFIFQYYEEEERQRGNFPDRFSGHQFPNYSSELNVNALLLGDSALYLCASSLGRVNQPQHFGDGTRLSIL.

Concerning this clone: One junction end does not reproduce the germline sequence, and a read error may be involved. CDR3 sequence reads: CPRRARGGAGPGELFF. CDR3 coding DNA: TGCCCCCGCCGCGCCCGGGGGGGGGCCGGGCCCGGGGAGCTGTTTTTT. The gene calls are TRBV9 and TRBJ2-2; 8 bases map to TRBD2. Germline lookup yields CDR1 SGDLS and CDR2 YYNGEE. The CDR3 length is 16 residues.

The V and J genes are TRBV16 and TRBJ1-2; no firm D call. The V gene lost 2 bases and the J gene lost 8 bases, with 15 bases spanning the gap. Germline V gene data show CDR1 as KGHSY and CDR2 as FQNENV. CDR3 length equals 14 residues. CDR3 nucleotide sequence: TGTGCCAGCAGCCAAGTATCGGCGGTATCGGGCTACACCTTC. This sequence encodes CASSQVSAVSGYTF.